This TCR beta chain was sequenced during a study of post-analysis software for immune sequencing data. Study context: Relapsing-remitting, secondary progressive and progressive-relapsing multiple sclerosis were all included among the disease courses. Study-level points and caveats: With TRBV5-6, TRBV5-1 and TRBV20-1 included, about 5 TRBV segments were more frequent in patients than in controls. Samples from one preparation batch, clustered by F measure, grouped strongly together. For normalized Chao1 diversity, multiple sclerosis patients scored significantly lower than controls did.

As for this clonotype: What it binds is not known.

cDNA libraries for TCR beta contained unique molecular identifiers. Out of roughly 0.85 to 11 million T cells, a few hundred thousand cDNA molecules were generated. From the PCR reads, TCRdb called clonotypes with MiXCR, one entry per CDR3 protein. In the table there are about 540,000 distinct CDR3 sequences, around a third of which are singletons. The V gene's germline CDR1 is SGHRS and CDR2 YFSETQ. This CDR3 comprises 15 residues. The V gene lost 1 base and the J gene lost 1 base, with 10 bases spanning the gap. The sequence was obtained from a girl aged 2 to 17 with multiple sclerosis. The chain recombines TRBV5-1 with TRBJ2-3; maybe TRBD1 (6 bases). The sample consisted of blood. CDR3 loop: CASSLLGGGTDTQYF. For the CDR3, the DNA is TGCGCCAGCAGCTTGTTAGGGGGAGGCACAGATACGCAGTATTTT.